The 29 T cell receptor beta chains below were found in one sample sequenced in a study of cytomegalovirus exposure and HLA in healthy donors. Use of 60 Vbeta and 13 Jbeta primers characterized the PCR. Generated by immunoSEQ multiplex PCR, the TCRdb table keeps only in-frame clones and is missing some. The sample records 100,000 to 150,000 clones, about 78% being singletons. Source material: PBMCs. These receptors all come from a female donor in good health and CMV-seronegative.

CDR3 in DNA: TGTGCCAGCAGGCCGGGTCGCCGCAATCAGCCCCAGCATTTT. Protein product: CASRPGRRNQPQHF. V and J are TRBV28 and TRBJ1-5; no clear D gene. Germline CDR1 and CDR2: MDHEN and SYDVKM. The CDR3 runs 14 residues. Trimming took off 6 bases at V and 2 bases at J, with 11 bases between the two ends.

This clone was seen just once. The chain employs TRBV9 and TRBJ1-2, with 10 bases matching TRBD1. From germline, CDR1 is SGDLS and CDR2 YYNGEE. V trimming: 3 bases; J trimming: 7 bases; junction bases outside the gene matches: 9. CDR3 length equals 15 residues. CDR3 bases: TGTGCCAGCAGCGGAAGGGACAGGGGCAGTCCTGGCTACACCTTC. Its translation: CASSGRDRGSPGYTF.

The J gene is TRBJ1-4, the V gene TRBV20-1; D not certain. Trimming pared 7 bases from V and 2 bases from J, leaving 5 bases between. The CDR3 is 11 residues long. Germline loops: CDR1 DFQATT, CDR2 SNEGSKA (reference sequence). CDR3 bases: TGCAGTGGGCAGACTAATGAAAAACTGTTTTTT. Protein sequence: CSGQTNEKLFF.

The genes are TRBV6-1 and TRBJ2-5; 15 nucleotides align to TRBD2. The trim removed 6 bases at V and 5 bases at J, leaving 4 bases unmatched. Germline CDR1 is MNHNS and CDR2 is SASEGT. The CDR3 extends over 15 amino acids. The CDR3 nucleotides are TGTGCCAGCAGCCTCGGACTAGCGGGGGGGGAGACCCAGTACTTC. This encodes CASSLGLAGGETQYF.

V is TRBV4-1 and J is TRBJ2-5, with 12 bases aligning to TRBD1. Trimming took 1 base from V and 5 from J; bases not matched to a gene: 11. Germline V gene data show CDR1 as MGHRA and CDR2 as YSYEKL. The CDR3 runs 18 residues. DNA of the CDR3: TGCGCCAGCAGCCAAGTGGCCGGGACAGGGGGCGTAGATGAGACCCAGTACTTC. As protein: CASSQVAGTGGVDETQYF.

CDR3 DNA: TGTGCCAGCAGTAGCGGGTCGACGGGCCAAGATACGCAGTATTTT. Translating gives CASSSGSTGQDTQYF. The chain joins TRBV27 to TRBJ2-3; D is perhaps TRBD2 (6 bases). The CDR3 is made up of 15 amino acids. Trimming took off 5 bases at V and 5 bases at J, with 17 bases between the two ends. The germline CDR1 and CDR2 sequences are MNHEY and SMNVEV (reference sequence).

The chain uses TRBV27 and TRBJ2-5; the match to TRBD2 covers 11 bases. Germline trimming cut 5 bases from V and 3 bases from J; bases unmatched to any gene: 5. Per the germline V gene, CDR1 is MNHEY and CDR2 is SMNVEV (reference sequence). This CDR3 is 15 amino acids long. The CDR3 DNA reads as TGTGCCAGCAGTGCATTAGCGGGGGGGAAAGAGACCCAGTACTTC. As protein: CASSALAGGKETQYF.

V gene TRBV7-8 combines with J gene TRBJ1-6; D gene ambiguous. Trimming removed 5 bases from V and 8 bases from J, with 7 bases in between. There are 12 residues in the CDR3. CDR1 is SGHVS and CDR2 is FQNEAQ in the germline V gene. CDR3 sequence reads: CASSPPDSPLHF. For the CDR3, the DNA is TGTGCCAGCAGCCCCCCTGATTCACCCCTCCACTTT.

The V gene is TRBV5-4, the J gene TRBJ2-1; no firm D call. V was pared by 2 bases and J by 6 bases, with 15 bases between. The CDR3 is made up of 15 amino acids. CDR1 SGHNT and CDR2 YYREEE come from the germline V gene (reference sequence). This chain's CDR3 is CASSLPSSGLNEQFF. CDR3 bases: TGTGCCAGCAGCTTACCAAGTTCAGGTCTCAATGAGCAGTTCTTC.

The rearrangement uses TRBV29-1 and TRBJ2-7, with D possibly TRBD1 on 5 matching bases. Germline CDR1 is SQVTM and CDR2 is ANQGSEA. V dropped 7 bases and J dropped 3 bases, with 13 bases sitting between them. This CDR3 is built from 12 residues. CDR3 protein: CSAALTGYEQYF. For the CDR3, the DNA is TGCAGCGCTGCCCTCACAGGCTACGAGCAGTACTTC.

The chain links TRBV9 to TRBJ1-2; possible D gene TRBD1, 6 bases. The CDR3 spans 14 residues. The V gene lost 1 base and the J gene lost 7 bases, with 14 bases spanning the gap. Germline assignment: CDR1 SGDLS and CDR2 YYNGEE. In DNA, the CDR3 is TGTGCCAGCAGCGTAAGGGGGAAAGGGGGTGGCTACACCTTC. Residues: CASSVRGKGGGYTF.

With respect to this clone: The junction departs from the called germline gene at one end, perhaps through a read error. The same CDR3 can be traced to other DNA sequences in this sample. This CDR3 is CASSGRVSMNTEAFF. CDR3 bases: TGCGCCAGCAGCGGCCGGGTTTCTATGAACACTGAAGCTTTCTTT. The chain uses TRBV7-9 and TRBJ1-1, with D hard to call. This CDR3 region has 15 residues. CDR1 and CDR2 from the germline V gene are SEHNR and FQNEAQ (reference sequence).

This chain connects TRBV10-3 to TRBJ1-1; D is ambiguous. Germline V gives CDR1 ENHRY, CDR2 SYGVKD. This CDR3 spans 14 amino acids. V was trimmed by 4 bases and J by 1 base, leaving 10 bases between them. CDR3 in DNA: TGTGCCATCAGTGCTAATCACGCGAACACTGAAGCTTTCTTT. As protein: CAISANHANTEAFF.

The DNA of the CDR3 is TGTGCCACCAGCAGATCTGGGACTAGCGGTATACAAGAGACCCAGTACTTC. This translates into CATSRSGTSGIQETQYF. This chain links TRBV15 with TRBJ2-5; TRBD2 agrees at 11 bases. V was clipped by 2 bases and J by 2 bases; unmatched bases: 7. Germline loops: CDR1 LNHNV, CDR2 YYDKDF (reference sequence). This CDR3 is 17 amino acids long.

Note on this clone: One junction end disagrees with the germline gene, perhaps due to a read error. The chain recombines TRBV7-9 with TRBJ2-7, with D uncertain. The CDR3 runs to 14 residues. Germline CDR1 reads SEHNR; CDR2 reads FQNEAQ (reference sequence). The CDR3 region has the DNA TGTTCCAGCAGCTTACTCTCGCAGTCCTACGAGCAGTACTTC. Amino acids: CSSSLLSQSYEQYF.

Comments on this clone: This same CDR3 is encoded by further DNA sequences in the sample. The chain couples TRBV7-2 to TRBJ2-7; the D gene is possibly TRBD2 (5 bases). The CDR3 has 13 amino acids. V gave up 5 bases and J gave up 4 bases, with 12 bases separating them. The germline gives CDR1 SGHTA, CDR2 FQGNSA. CDR3 sequence: CASSLGLAYEQYF. The CDR3 DNA sequence: TGTGCCAGCAGCCTCGGACTGGCATACGAGCAGTACTTC.

The gene calls are TRBV2 and TRBJ2-3; TRBD2 might be the D (5 bases). The CDR3 has 16 residues. Germline CDR1 reads SNHLY; CDR2 reads FYNNEI. With 3 bases removed from V and 8 bases from J, the gap between germline ends came to 21 bases. DNA for the CDR3: TGTGCCAGCAGTGATGCCCCCCACTACAGCGGCGGTACGCAGTATTTT. It translates to CASSDAPHYSGGTQYF. The entire variable domain, with the rest obtained from reference TRBV2 and TRBJ2-3, is as follows: EPEVTQTPSHQVTQMGQEVILRCVPISNHLYFYWYRQILGQKVEFLVSFYNNEISEKSEIFDDQFSVERPDGSNFTLKIRSTKLEDSAMYFCASSDAPHYSGGTQYFGPGTRLTVL.

The chain is built from TRBV7-9 and TRBJ1-1; D uncertain. The CDR3 is made up of 14 amino acids. Germline V gene lookup returns CDR1 SEHNR and CDR2 FQNEAQ (reference sequence). Trimming shortened V by 5 bases and J by 1 base, and 11 bases separated the two germline ends. The CDR3 DNA follows: TGTGCCAGCAGCCCATCAGCGGGGAACACTGAAGCTTTCTTT. It specifies CASSPSAGNTEAFF.

The chain recombines TRBV7-9 with TRBJ2-2; no reliable D call. Trimming pared 5 bases from V and 0 bases from J, leaving 13 bases between. This CDR3 has 16 amino acids. Germline V gives CDR1 SEHNR, CDR2 FQNEAQ (reference sequence). The CDR3 DNA reads TGTGCCAGCAGCCTTACCCGGGTCTCGAACACCGGGGAGCTGTTTTTT. It is translated as CASSLTRVSNTGELFF. The full variable domain, its missing parts supplied by reference TRBV7-9 and TRBJ2-2, is DTGVSQNPRHKITKRGQNVTFRCDPISEHNRLYWYRQTLGQGPEFLTYFQNEAQLEKSRLLSDRFSAERPKGSFSTLEIQRTEQGDSAMYLCASSLTRVSNTGELFFGEGSRLTVL.

The genes are TRBV5-5 and TRBJ2-7; TRBD1 matches at 8 bases. Germline V CDR1 and CDR2: SGHKS, YYEKEE (reference sequence). CDR3 length: 16 amino acids. V shed 2 bases, J shed 2 bases, and the junction held 9 bases outside the gene matches. In DNA, the CDR3 is TGTGCCAGCAGCTTAGGGGGTGGACAGGGCGCCTACGAGCAGTACTTC. This codes for CASSLGGGQGAYEQYF. The complete variable domain, with remaining parts taken from reference TRBV5-5 and TRBJ2-7, reads DAGVTQSPTHLIKTRGQQVTLRCSPISGHKSVSWYQQVLGQGPQFIFQYYEKEERGRGNFPDRFSARQFPNYSSELNVNALLLGDSALYLCASSLGGGQGAYEQYFGPGTRLTVT.

The chain carries TRBV18 and TRBJ2-1; weak D call: TRBD2 (6 bases). The V and J ends lost 1 base and 8 bases respectively, with 18 bases between them. This CDR3 has 16 amino acids. Germline-derived CDR1 and CDR2 are KGHSH and LQKENI. CDR3 amino acids: CASSPQGGAVPYEQFF. The CDR3 DNA sequence: TGTGCCAGCTCACCACAAGGCGGGGCTGTTCCGTATGAGCAGTTCTTC.

J is TRBJ1-2 and V is TRBV5-1; 9 bases agree with TRBD1. Germline V gives CDR1 SGHRS, CDR2 YFSETQ. Trimming cost V 4 bases and J 8 bases; bases outside gene matches: 9. The CDR3 is 14 amino acids. CDR3 coding DNA: TGCGCCAGCAGCCCGGGACAGGGTCCGGAGGGCTACACCTTC. Its protein product is CASSPGQGPEGYTF.

The V gene is TRBV6-5, the J gene TRBJ1-3; D is unresolved. The J call may be incorrect, as the DNA end agrees better with TRBJ2-2. This CDR3 spans 14 amino acids. Germline CDR1 MNHEY, CDR2 SVGAGI. The CDR3 is CASRGLVNTGELFF. CDR3 bases: TGTGCCAGCAGGGGTCTAGTGAACACCGGGGAGCTGTTTTTT.

The J gene is TRBJ2-2, the V gene TRBV5-4, with TRBD1 identical over 9 bases. The CDR3 spans 16 residues. After removal of 4 bases from V and 4 bases from J, the junction contained 8 bases not matched to a gene. Per the germline V gene, CDR1 is SGHNT and CDR2 is YYREEE (reference sequence). Written as DNA, the CDR3 is TGTGCCAGCAGCATACCCGGGACAGGGTTCACCGGGGAGCTGTTTTTT. Residues: CASSIPGTGFTGELFF.

This rearrangement joins TRBV27 to TRBJ2-7, with D perhaps matching TRBD2 (6 bases). CDR3 size: 12 residues. From germline, CDR1 is MNHEY and CDR2 SMNVEV (reference sequence). The V end was cut by 8 bases, the J end by 2 bases, with 10 bases between. The CDR3 DNA follows: TGTGCCAGCCACGGGGGAACCTACGAGCAGTACTTC. Protein sequence: CASHGGTYEQYF.

This clone showed up just once. The V call is TRBV5-1, the J call TRBJ2-3; 8 nucleotides line up with TRBD2. The CDR3 runs to 16 residues. The germline CDR1 and CDR2 sequences are SGHRS and YFSETQ. The V gene end was trimmed by 1 base and the J gene end by 3 bases; junction bases not matched to a gene: 7. The CDR3 bases are TGCGCCAGCAGCTTGAGTCTGAGCGGGAGAACAGATACGCAGTATTTT. Protein product: CASSLSLSGRTDTQYF.

The V and J genes are TRBV11-2 and TRBJ1-6; D is unclear. The germline V gene encodes CDR1 SGHAT and CDR2 FQNNGV. The CDR3 is 13 residues long. The ends were cut back, 6 bases at V and 9 bases at J, with 12 bases in the middle. CDR3 sequence reads: CASSLILGSPLHF. In nucleotides, the CDR3 is TGTGCCAGCAGTCTAATACTCGGTTCACCCCTCCACTTT.

The sample holds one count of this clone. This chain connects TRBV12-5 to TRBJ2-5, with 7 bases that match TRBD1. The CDR3 covers 17 residues. CDR1 and CDR2 from the germline V gene are LGHNT and FRNRAP. V was clipped by 1 base and J by 4 bases; unmatched bases: 12. The CDR3 sequence: CASGLDPDRVGGETQYF. Here the CDR3 DNA reads TGTGCTAGTGGTTTGGACCCTGACAGGGTAGGAGGAGAGACCCAGTACTTC.

There are a few counts of this clone. This chain joins TRBV11-1 and TRBJ2-5, with D perhaps TRBD2 (6 bases). The CDR3 is made up of 14 amino acids. The germline CDR1 and CDR2 sequences are SGHAT and FQDESV (reference sequence). The V end lost 1 base, the J end lost 2 bases, and 8 bases lay between the germline ends. CDR3 protein: CASSLVGGQETQYF. The CDR3 coding sequence is TGTGCCAGCAGCTTAGTGGGGGGTCAAGAGACCCAGTACTTC.